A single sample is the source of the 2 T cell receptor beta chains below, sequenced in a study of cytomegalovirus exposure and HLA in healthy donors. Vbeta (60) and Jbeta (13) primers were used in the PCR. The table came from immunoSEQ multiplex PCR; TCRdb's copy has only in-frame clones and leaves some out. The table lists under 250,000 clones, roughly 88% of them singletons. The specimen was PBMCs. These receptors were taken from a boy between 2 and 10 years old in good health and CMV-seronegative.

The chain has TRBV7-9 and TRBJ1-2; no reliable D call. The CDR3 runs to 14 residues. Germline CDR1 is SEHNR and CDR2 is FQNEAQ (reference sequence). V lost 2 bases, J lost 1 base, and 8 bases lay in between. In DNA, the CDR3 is TGTGCCAGCAGCTTATCCGGAGATAACTATGGCTACACCTTC. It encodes CASSLSGDNYGYTF.

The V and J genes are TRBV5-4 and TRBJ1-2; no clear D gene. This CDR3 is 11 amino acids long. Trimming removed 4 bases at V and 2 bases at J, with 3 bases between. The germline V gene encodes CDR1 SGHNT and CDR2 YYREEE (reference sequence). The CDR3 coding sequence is TGTGCCAGCAGCCGGAACTATGGCTACACCTTC. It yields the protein CASSRNYGYTF.